This TCR beta chain was captured by sequencing in a study of blood T cells in healthy people across ages. The ends lost 4 bases at V and 4 bases at J; junction bases unmatched: 10. Germline lookup yields CDR1 SGHRS and CDR2 YFSETQ. The CDR3 is made up of 16 amino acids. This clonotype has a handful of counts. Primers used in a second PCR of roughly 7 to 12 cycles were a sample-barcoded 5' primer and a J-beta primer mix. Each CDR3 protein gets one entry after TCRdb re-called the 5' RACE reads with MiXCR. The sample has nearly 1 million distinct CDR3 sequences; about 53% are singletons. Input material: blood. This clonotype was sampled from a woman aged 60-70 years in good health. V gene TRBV5-1 combines with J gene TRBJ2-3, with TRBD1 identical over 9 bases. The CDR3 reads CASSGGTGSRADTQYF. CDR3 nucleotides: TGCGCCAGCAGCGGCGGGACAGGGTCTCGGGCAGATACGCAGTATTTT.